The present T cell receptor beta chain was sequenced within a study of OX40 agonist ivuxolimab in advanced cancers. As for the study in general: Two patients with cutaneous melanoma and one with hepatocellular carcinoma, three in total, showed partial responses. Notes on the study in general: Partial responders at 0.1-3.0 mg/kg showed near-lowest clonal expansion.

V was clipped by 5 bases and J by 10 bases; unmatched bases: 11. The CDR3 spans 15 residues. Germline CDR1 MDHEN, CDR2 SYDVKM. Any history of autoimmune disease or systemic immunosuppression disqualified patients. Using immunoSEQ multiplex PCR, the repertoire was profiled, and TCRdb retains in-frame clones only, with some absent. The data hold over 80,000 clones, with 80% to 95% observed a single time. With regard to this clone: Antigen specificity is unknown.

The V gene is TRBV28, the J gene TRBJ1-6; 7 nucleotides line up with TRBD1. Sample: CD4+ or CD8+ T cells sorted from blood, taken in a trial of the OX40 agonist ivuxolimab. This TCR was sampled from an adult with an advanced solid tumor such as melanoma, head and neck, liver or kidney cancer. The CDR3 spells CASSPGQARHSPLHF. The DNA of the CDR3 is TGTGCCAGCAGTCCCGGACAGGCAAGACACTCACCCCTCCACTTT.